This is a list of T cell receptor beta chains from one sample in a study of early T cells in non-severe SARS-CoV-2 infection. TCRdb redid the calling of the 5' RACE reads with MiXCR, one entry per CDR3 protein. The table lists some 57,000 distinct CDR3 sequences, over 9.5% of them singletons. Sequencing input: whole blood. Every receptor here comes from an adult who was a healthcare worker with PCR-confirmed SARS-CoV-2 infection or an uninfected control (not recorded which). CDR3s include the opening cysteine and the closing phenylalanine or tryptophan. A D gene is named only where the DNA matches it firmly. Not all rows give a size; the values are once, few, many and, for expanded clones, a class.

clone size: few
D gene: -
V gene: TRBV21-1
J gene: TRBJ2-7
CDR3 protein: CARKTTGTSGYEQYF
CDR3 DNA: TGTGCCAGGAAGACAACCGGGACTAGCGGGTACGAGCAGTACTTC

clone size: few
D gene: -
V gene: TRBV29-1
J gene: TRBJ2-5
CDR3 protein: CSVCSVGETQYF
CDR3 DNA: TGCAGCGTTTGTTCAGTTGGCGAGACCCAGTACTTC

clone size: few
D gene: -
V gene: TRBV20-1
J gene: TRBJ1-1
CDR3 protein: CSARTGIFTEAFF
CDR3 DNA: TGCAGTGCTAGAACAGGGATCTTCACTGAAGCTTTCTTT

clone size: -
D gene: -
V gene: TRBV28
J gene: TRBJ2-7
CDR3 protein: CASRRQAPYEQYF
CDR3 DNA: TGTGCCAGCAGACGACAGGCCCCCTACGAGCAGTACTTC

clone size: few
D gene: -
V gene: TRBV30
J gene: TRBJ2-7
CDR3 protein: CAWSVRGNEQYF
CDR3 DNA: TGTGCCTGGAGTGTCCGGGGGAACGAGCAGTACTTC

clone size: -
D gene: TRBD2
V gene: TRBV2
J gene: TRBJ2-5
CDR3 protein: CASPGLAENQETQYF
CDR3 DNA: TGTGCCAGCCCGGGACTAGCGGAGAACCAAGAGACCCAGTACTTC

clone size: few
D gene: -
V gene: TRBV30
J gene: TRBJ2-3
CDR3 protein: CAWRASDTQYF
CDR3 DNA: TGTGCCTGGAGGGCCTCAGATACGCAGTATTTT

clone size: -
D gene: -
V gene: TRBV18
J gene: TRBJ1-1
CDR3 protein: CASSRVTETMNTEAFF
CDR3 DNA: TGTGCCAGCTCACGAGTGACAGAGACCATGAACACTGAAGCTTTCTTT

clone size: few
D gene: -
V gene: TRBV9
J gene: TRBJ1-3
CDR3 protein: CASSAHPGAHSGNTIYF
CDR3 DNA: TGTGCCAGCAGCGCTCACCCAGGGGCCCACTCTGGAAACACCATATATTTT

clone size: many
D gene: -
V gene: TRBV11-1
J gene: TRBJ2-6
CDR3 protein: CASSPPGHSSGANVLTF
CDR3 DNA: TGTGCCAGCAGCCCTCCGGGTCATAGCTCTGGGGCCAACGTCCTGACTTTC

clone size: few
D gene: TRBD1
V gene: TRBV20-1
J gene: TRBJ1-1
CDR3 protein: CSVSTGVWTEAFF
CDR3 DNA: TGCAGTGTTTCGACAGGGGTATGGACTGAAGCTTTCTTT

clone size: many
D gene: -
V gene: TRBV7-9
J gene: TRBJ2-7
CDR3 protein: CASSLGKGLSYEQYF
CDR3 DNA: TGTGCCAGCAGCTTAGGGAAGGGGCTGTCCTACGAGCAGTACTTC

clone size: many
D gene: TRBD2
V gene: TRBV2
J gene: TRBJ2-1
CDR3 protein: CASRQGLAYNEQFF
CDR3 DNA: TGTGCCAGCAGGCAGGGACTAGCTTACAATGAGCAGTTCTTC

clone size: few
D gene: -
V gene: TRBV7-2
J gene: TRBJ2-1
CDR3 protein: CASSFESGSYNEQFF
CDR3 DNA: TGTGCCAGCAGCTTTGAGAGCGGTTCCTACAATGAGCAGTTCTTC

clone size: many
D gene: -
V gene: TRBV6-1
J gene: TRBJ2-1
CDR3 protein: CASSGGLGASYNEQFF
CDR3 DNA: TGTGCCAGCAGTGGGGGGTTGGGAGCCTCCTACAATGAGCAGTTCTTC

clone size: -
D gene: TRBD1
V gene: TRBV28
J gene: TRBJ1-1
CDR3 protein: CASSLPDRATEAFF
CDR3 DNA: TGTGCCAGCAGTTTACCCGACAGGGCCACTGAAGCTTTCTTT

clone size: -
D gene: -
V gene: TRBV7-2
J gene: TRBJ1-3
CDR3 protein: CASSPWASSGNTIYF
CDR3 DNA: TGTGCCAGCAGCCCCTGGGCAAGCTCTGGAAACACCATATATTTT

clone size: many
D gene: -
V gene: TRBV20-1
J gene: TRBJ2-6
CDR3 protein: CSARPADGSGANVLTF
CDR3 DNA: TGCAGTGCCCGACCGGCTGATGGCTCTGGGGCCAACGTCCTGACTTTC

clone size: -
D gene: TRBD2
V gene: TRBV7-6
J gene: TRBJ2-5
CDR3 protein: CASSPSGGSYQETQYF
CDR3 DNA: TGTGCCAGCAGCCCTAGCGGGGGATCGTACCAAGAGACCCAGTACTTC

clone size: -
D gene: -
V gene: TRBV5-1
J gene: TRBJ2-3
CDR3 protein: CASSLVGIVTDTQYF
CDR3 DNA: TGCGCCAGCAGCTTGGTCGGGATTGTCACAGATACGCAGTATTTT

clone size: few
D gene: -
V gene: TRBV20-1
J gene: TRBJ1-4
CDR3 protein: CSASQDSEKLFF
CDR3 DNA: TGCAGTGCTAGTCAGGACAGCGAAAAACTGTTTTTT

clone size: few
D gene: -
V gene: TRBV7-2
J gene: TRBJ1-5
CDR3 protein: CASSLEGYGNQPQHF
CDR3 DNA: TGTGCCAGCAGCTTAGAAGGGTACGGCAATCAGCCCCAGCATTTT

clone size: many
D gene: -
V gene: TRBV28
J gene: TRBJ1-6
CDR3 protein: CASIPQPNSPLHF
CDR3 DNA: TGTGCCAGCATTCCCCAGCCAAATTCACCCCTCCACTTT

clone size: many
D gene: -
V gene: TRBV7-8
J gene: TRBJ1-2
CDR3 protein: CASSLLTGTSGYTF
CDR3 DNA: TGTGCCAGCAGCTTACTTACCGGGACTAGTGGCTACACCTTC

clone size: few
D gene: -
V gene: TRBV7-9
J gene: TRBJ2-5
CDR3 protein: CASSFRTFGTQYF
CDR3 DNA: TGTGCCAGCAGCTTCAGGACATTCGGGACCCAGTACTTC

clone size: few
D gene: -
V gene: TRBV11-2
J gene: TRBJ2-7
CDR3 protein: CASSFIGYEQYF
CDR3 DNA: TGTGCCAGCAGCTTCATCGGCTACGAGCAGTACTTC

clone size: many
D gene: -
V gene: TRBV4-1
J gene: TRBJ1-4
CDR3 protein: CASSLQGWANEKLFF
CDR3 DNA: TGCGCCAGCAGCCTTCAGGGTTGGGCGAATGAAAAACTGTTTTTT

clone size: many
D gene: -
V gene: TRBV3-1
J gene: TRBJ2-7
CDR3 protein: CASSQASYEQYF
CDR3 DNA: TGTGCCAGCAGCCAAGCTTCCTACGAGCAGTACTTC

clone size: few
D gene: TRBD1
V gene: TRBV11-2
J gene: TRBJ2-6
CDR3 protein: CASSAWTGSGANVLTF
CDR3 DNA: TGTGCCAGCAGCGCGTGGACAGGCTCTGGGGCCAACGTCCTGACTTTC

clone size: many
D gene: -
V gene: TRBV6-2/TRBV6-3
J gene: TRBJ2-2
CDR3 protein: CASSLGWGYTGELFF
CDR3 DNA: TGTGCCAGCAGCCTTGGGTGGGGATACACCGGGGAGCTGTTTTTT

clone size: many
D gene: TRBD1
V gene: TRBV10-2
J gene: TRBJ1-1
CDR3 protein: CASRTGDTEAFF
CDR3 DNA: TGCGCCAGCAGAACAGGGGACACTGAAGCTTTCTTT

clone size: -
D gene: TRBD2
V gene: TRBV5-1
J gene: TRBJ2-2
CDR3 protein: CASSLAQRGALRTGELFF
CDR3 DNA: TGCGCCAGCAGCTTGGCCCAGCGGGGGGCTCTCCGTACCGGGGAGCTGTTTTTT

clone size: -
D gene: -
V gene: TRBV7-2
J gene: TRBJ2-5
CDR3 protein: CASSFAGTSTWETQYF
CDR3 DNA: TGTGCCAGCAGCTTCGCCGGGACCTCCACCTGGGAGACCCAGTACTTC

clone size: many
D gene: TRBD1
V gene: TRBV12-3/TRBV12-4
J gene: TRBJ2-1
CDR3 protein: CASSMDRVEYNEQFF
CDR3 DNA: TGTGCCAGCAGTATGGACAGGGTGGAGTACAATGAGCAGTTCTTC

clone size: few
D gene: TRBD2
V gene: TRBV5-1
J gene: TRBJ2-1
CDR3 protein: CASTSTRAGAAYNEQFF
CDR3 DNA: TGCGCCAGCACCTCGACCAGAGCGGGAGCGGCGTACAATGAGCAGTTCTTC

clone size: many
D gene: TRBD1
V gene: TRBV27
J gene: TRBJ1-2
CDR3 protein: CASRETGGGYGYTF
CDR3 DNA: TGTGCCAGCAGAGAGACAGGGGGCGGCTATGGCTACACCTTC

clone size: many
D gene: TRBD1
V gene: TRBV6-6
J gene: TRBJ1-5
CDR3 protein: CASRKDRGHQPQHF
CDR3 DNA: TGTGCCAGCAGAAAGGACAGGGGACACCAGCCCCAGCATTTT

clone size: many
D gene: TRBD2
V gene: TRBV9
J gene: TRBJ2-1
CDR3 protein: CASSPSGGNNEQFF
CDR3 DNA: TGTGCCAGCAGCCCTAGCGGGGGGAACAATGAGCAGTTCTTC

clone size: few
D gene: -
V gene: TRBV25-1
J gene: TRBJ1-6
CDR3 protein: CASSPPGAFNSPLHF
CDR3 DNA: TGTGCCAGCAGTCCCCCAGGGGCCTTTAATTCACCCCTCCACTTT

clone size: -
D gene: TRBD2
V gene: TRBV5-1
J gene: TRBJ2-1
CDR3 protein: CASSLEAGVNEQFF
CDR3 DNA: TGCGCCAGCAGCTTGGAAGCGGGGGTCAATGAGCAGTTCTTC

clone size: -
D gene: TRBD1
V gene: TRBV20-1
J gene: TRBJ2-1
CDR3 protein: CSADPGQGFNEQFF
CDR3 DNA: TGCAGTGCTGACCCGGGACAGGGTTTCAATGAGCAGTTCTTC